Shown below are 21 T cell receptor beta chains from a single sample sequenced in a study of blood T cell repertoires in COVID-19 (dated by TCRdb to about 2020). Libraries were built with the immunoSEQ multiplex PCR assay. TCRdb took over this immuneACCESS table, retaining in-frame rearrangements with V and J assigned. Such tables are incomplete; in checked studies, under half of the missing clones stem from an unresolved V gene, and the remainder is unexplained. This sample comprises tens of thousands of clones, roughly four fifths of them detected only once. 11% to 15% of the sample is in the top ten clones. Sequencing was done on a sample of peripheral blood. All receptors come from a human donor in a cohort sampled during active COVID-19.

The rearrangement links TRBV28 to TRBJ1-6; TRBD1 matches at 12 bases. The germline gives CDR1 MDHEN, CDR2 SYDVKM. The V gene end was trimmed by 6 bases and the J gene end by 10 bases; junction bases not matched to a gene: 10. CDR3 length: 16 amino acids. In nucleotides, the CDR3 is TGTGCCAGCAGGAACCGGGACAGGGGGCGTCCATCACCCCTCCACTTT. Its protein product is CASRNRDRGRPSPLHF.

The chain combines TRBV30 with TRBJ1-3; a possible D gene is TRBD1 (6 bases). The CDR3 is 14 amino acids. Germline loops: CDR1 GTSNPN, CDR2 SVGIG (reference sequence). Deletions cut 4 bases from V and 0 bases from J, with 10 bases between. Written as DNA, the CDR3 is TGTGCCTGGACCACAGGGAACTCTGGAAACACCATATATTTT. It translates to CAWTTGNSGNTIYF.

The chain couples TRBV19 to TRBJ1-1; TRBD1 agrees at 7 bases. Per germline, CDR1 LNHDA and CDR2 SQIVND (reference sequence). The V segment lost 4 bases and the J segment 5 bases; nucleotides outside the gene matches: 10. CDR3 length equals 15 residues. Here the CDR3 reads CASSKWTGLRTEAFF. DNA of the CDR3: TGTGCCAGTAGTAAATGGACAGGCCTGAGGACTGAAGCTTTCTTT.

V is TRBV6-5 and J is TRBJ2-1, with TRBD1 matching over 7 bases. The V and J ends lost 6 bases and 8 bases, in that order; junction bases with no gene match: 7. CDR1 is MNHEY, CDR2 SVGAGI, per germline. This CDR3 contains 13 residues. The CDR3 is CASRSHRGDEQFF. The CDR3 DNA follows: TGTGCCAGCAGATCGCACAGGGGCGATGAGCAGTTCTTC.

V gene TRBV12-3 or TRBV12-4 combines with J gene TRBJ2-3; D is unclear. The CDR3 loop spans 13 amino acids. Between the trimmed V and J ends, which lost 7 bases and 1 base, there was a span of 9 bases. Written as DNA, the CDR3 is TGTGCCAGCAACTTTCAGGGCACAGATACGCAGTATTTT. Translating gives CASNFQGTDTQYF.

The chain couples TRBV28 to TRBJ1-1; 7 positions agree with TRBD1. Germline V gene sequence: CDR1 MDHEN, CDR2 SYDVKM. J gave up 0 bases and V 5 bases, and 6 bases lay outside the gene matches. The CDR3 sequence is 15 residues long. In DNA, the CDR3 is TGTGCCAGCAGTCCCCTGACAGGGATGAACACTGAAGCTTTCTTT. Translated: CASSPLTGMNTEAFF. Using reference TRBV28 and TRBJ1-1 for the parts outside the CDR3, the full variable domain is DVKVTQSSRYLVKRTGEKVFLECVQDMDHENMFWYRQDPGLGLRLIYFSYDVKMKEKGDIPEGYSVSREKKERFSLILESASTNQTSMYLCASSPLTGMNTEAFFGQGTRLTVV.

This sequence joins TRBV2 and TRBJ2-2; D is perhaps TRBD2 (6 bases). The CDR3 is 19 amino acids. The V and J ends lost 1 base and 2 bases respectively, with 20 bases between them. Per germline, CDR1 SNHLY and CDR2 FYNNEI. This CDR3 reads CASSEGLVGRASNTGELFF. The CDR3 coding sequence is TGTGCCAGCAGTGAAGGACTAGTGGGGCGGGCTTCCAACACCGGGGAGCTGTTTTTT. Together with reference TRBV2 and TRBJ2-2, the CDR3 gives the full variable domain: EPEVTQTPSHQVTQMGQEVILRCVPISNHLYFYWYRQILGQKVEFLVSFYNNEISEKSEIFDDQFSVERPDGSNFTLKIRSTKLEDSAMYFCASSEGLVGRASNTGELFFGEGSRLTVL.

This clone has just one count. The V call is TRBV27, the J call TRBJ1-6, with 9 nucleotides matching TRBD1. The germline gives CDR1 MNHEY, CDR2 SMNVEV (reference sequence). Trimming took 6 bases from V and 7 from J; bases not matched to a gene: 10. This CDR3 has 16 amino acids. CDR3 coding DNA: TGTGCCAGCAGCCGTACAGGGGGCGGCTGGAATTCACCCCTCCACTTT. Its protein is CASSRTGGGWNSPLHF.

J is TRBJ1-6 and V is TRBV6-5; D not certain. The CDR3 runs to 15 residues. Trimming left V 0 bases short and J 4 bases short, with 7 bases between. CDR1 MNHEY and CDR2 SVGAGI come from the germline V gene. CDR3 sequence (DNA): TGTGCCAGCAGTTACTCTACCGGGTATAATTCACCCCTCCACTTT. As protein: CASSYSTGYNSPLHF.

The CDR3 DNA reads as TGTGCCAGCAGTTTAGCTCTAGCGGGGGGTCAATACTTC. Its protein is CASSLALAGGQYF. The chain combines TRBV12-3 or TRBV12-4 with TRBJ2-7, with 11 nucleotides matching TRBD2. V shed 0 bases and J 13 bases; nucleotides not matched to a gene: 5. The CDR3 contains 13 residues.

This clone was picked up a small number of times. Written as DNA, the CDR3 is TGTGCCAGCAGCCCTCGGGGGAAGGAGGGACTCGAGCAGTACTTC. It yields the protein CASSPRGKEGLEQYF. V gene TRBV7-9 combines with J gene TRBJ2-7, with a possible D match to TRBD2 (6 bases). V lost 5 bases and J 6 bases, leaving 20 bases between the germline ends. Germline values: CDR1 SEHNR, CDR2 FQNEAQ (reference sequence). The CDR3 runs to 15 residues.

J is TRBJ1-5 and V is TRBV5-6; D remains ambiguous. V lost 2 bases and J 4 bases, leaving 10 bases between the germline ends. CDR1 is SGHDT, CDR2 YYEEEE, per germline. This CDR3 is built from 14 residues. CDR3: CASSFRRKNQPQHF. CDR3 DNA sequence: TGTGCCAGCAGCTTTAGGCGGAAGAATCAGCCCCAGCATTTT.

This clone was observed a handful of times. CDR3 region: CASSRTSGGAGELFF. The CDR3 nucleotides are TGTGCCAGCAGCCGGACTAGCGGGGGGGCCGGGGAGCTGTTTTTT. This chain joins TRBV7-7 and TRBJ2-2; 15 bases fit TRBD2. The V gene end was trimmed by 5 bases and the J gene end by 6 bases; junction bases not matched to a gene: 1. This CDR3 spans 15 amino acids. Germline CDR1 and CDR2: SSHAT and FNYEAQ (reference sequence).

CDR3 DNA: TGTGCCAGCAGTTTGGCGGGCTACTACGAGCAGTACTTC. Translation: CASSLAGYYEQYF. The chain links TRBV12-3 or TRBV12-4 to TRBJ2-7; tentatively, D is TRBD2 (5 bases). The V and J ends lost 3 bases and 3 bases respectively, with 9 bases between them. The CDR3 totals 13 residues.

This clone was counted only a few times. This chain uses TRBV19 with TRBJ2-7; perhaps TRBD2 as D (6 bases). This CDR3 spans 16 amino acids. Germline V lookup: CDR1 LNHDA, CDR2 SQIVND (reference sequence). Trimming removed 5 bases from V and 3 bases from J, with 20 bases in between. The CDR3 sequence: CASSPQFKPGLYEQYF. As DNA, the CDR3 is TGTGCCAGTAGTCCCCAATTTAAACCGGGACTCTACGAGCAGTACTTC.

The J gene is TRBJ2-3, the V gene TRBV6-5, with D tentatively TRBD2 (6 bases). The germline V and J ends were trimmed by 6 bases and 5 bases, with 15 bases remaining between them. CDR3 length equals 14 residues. The germline V gene encodes CDR1 MNHEY and CDR2 SVGAGI. The CDR3 bases are TGTGCCAGCAGGGTGGCGCCCGGGGGAGATACGCAGTATTTT. Translation: CASRVAPGGDTQYF.

The chain uses TRBV19 and TRBJ2-2, with 9 positions matching TRBD2. Germline lookup yields CDR1 LNHDA and CDR2 SQIVND (reference sequence). The CDR3 is 15 residues long. V lost 9 bases and J lost 5; bases outside the gene matches: 10. The CDR3 nucleotides are TGTGCCAGCAAGCGAGCGGGGGGAGCGACCGGGGAGCTGTTTTTT. It translates to CASKRAGGATGELFF.

This clone was observed many times. The chain recombines TRBV28 with TRBJ2-2; D is ambiguous. This CDR3 spans 11 amino acids. CDR1 MDHEN and CDR2 SYDVKM come from the germline V gene. V was pared by 6 bases and J by 10 bases, with 9 bases between. This CDR3 is CASSGSVELFF. CDR3 sequence (DNA): TGTGCCAGCAGCGGGTCGGTGGAGCTGTTTTTT.

The chain carries TRBV19 and TRBJ1-1, with D perhaps matching TRBD1 (6 bases). The CDR3 consists of 14 residues. Per germline, CDR1 LNHDA and CDR2 SQIVND (reference sequence). V shed 5 bases and J shed 5 bases, with 15 bases lying between them. CDR3 sequence reads: CASSSQTGYTEAFF. The CDR3 DNA sequence: TGTGCCAGTAGTTCGCAGACAGGATATACTGAAGCTTTCTTT.

CDR3 nucleotide sequence: TGTGCCAGCAGCTTTGGAGGGACTAGGAACAATGAGCAGTTCTTC. It yields the protein CASSFGGTRNNEQFF. The chain combines TRBV7-9 with TRBJ2-1; 8 bases fit TRBD2. This CDR3 contains 15 residues. Germline values: CDR1 SEHNR, CDR2 FQNEAQ (reference sequence). Trimming removed 3 bases from V and 5 bases from J; junction bases left unmatched: 6.

V is TRBV7-8 and J is TRBJ2-7, with 13 bases matching TRBD2. V lost 5 bases, J lost 2 bases, and 6 bases stayed unmatched. Germline CDR1 and CDR2: SGHVS and FQNEAQ. CDR3 size: 16 residues. The CDR3 reads CASSRLAGGPTYEQYF. CDR3 nucleotide sequence: TGTGCCAGCAGCCGACTAGCGGGGGGCCCAACCTACGAGCAGTACTTC.